A single sample is the source of the 4 T cell receptor beta chains below, sequenced in a study of CD8 T cells in ankylosing spondylitis. In TCRdb, the 5' RACE reads were re-called with MiXCR into one record per CDR3 protein. The repertoire holds 300,000 to 350,000 distinct CDR3 sequences, with under 25% as singletons. The material sequenced was blood, either unsorted or a sorted T cell fraction (not recorded which). These receptors were collected from a female donor with ankylosing spondylitis or in good health (not recorded which).

The rearrangement uses TRBV12-3 or TRBV12-4 and TRBJ1-2, with D possibly TRBD1 on 5 matching bases. The CDR3 runs 13 residues. With 7 bases removed from V and 8 bases from J, the gap between germline ends came to 17 bases. The CDR3 protein is CASILRGARGYTF. The CDR3, as DNA: TGTGCCAGCATCTTACGAGGGGCGAGGGGCTACACCTTC.

A few counts support this clonotype. The gene calls are TRBV4-3 and TRBJ2-5; D may be TRBD2 (6 bases). Germline V lookup: CDR1 LGHNA, CDR2 YSLEER. Deletions cut 0 bases from V and 4 bases from J, with 12 bases between. This CDR3 is built from 15 residues. The CDR3: CASSQDFGSGETQYF. CDR3 sequence (DNA): TGCGCCAGCAGCCAAGATTTTGGTAGCGGAGAGACCCAGTACTTC.

The genes are TRBV7-2 and TRBJ1-1; possibly TRBD1 for D (6 bases). The V gene's germline CDR1 is SGHTA and CDR2 FQGNSA. Trimming removed 2 bases at V and 4 bases at J, with 11 bases between. The CDR3 consists of 14 residues. In nucleotides, the CDR3 is TGTGCCAGCAGCTTAACCAGGGGTGGCACTGAAGCTTTCTTT. Amino acid sequence: CASSLTRGGTEAFF.

This clonotype has more than one count but fewer than ten. The chain joins TRBV12-3 or TRBV12-4 to TRBJ2-1; tentatively, D is TRBD2 (6 bases). The CDR3 has 13 amino acids. V gave up 8 bases and J gave up 8 bases, with 16 bases separating them. CDR3 loop: CASSTLGGDEQFF. In DNA form, the CDR3 reads TGTGCCAGCTCGACGTTGGGCGGGGATGAGCAGTTCTTC.